This T cell receptor beta chain originates from a study of response to subunit inactivated influenza vaccine. Via MiXCR, TCRdb re-called the RT-PCR reads, giving one row per CDR3 protein. The table has under 200,000 distinct CDR3 sequences, more than 10% seen once. Per the germline V gene, CDR1 is MNHEY and CDR2 is SVGEGT. With 7 bases removed from V and 5 bases from J, the gap between germline ends came to 11 bases. The CDR3 contains 12 residues. This sample also appeared in a second study, on T cells expressing NK-cell markers. This second study notes: A 5'RACE template switching approach incorporating UMIs was used to make TCR beta cDNA. Obtained from sorted CD3+CD56+NKG2C+, CD3+CD56+NKG2C- and CD3+CD56-NKG2C+ T cells were the TCR beta repertoires. NKG2C+ dominant clonotypes from several donors made up about 1.0-8% of CD8+ T cells. Several of the donors also had these clonotypes leading their CD3+CD56-NKG2C+ fraction. Whether expanded NKG2C-expressing T cell clones recognize HCMV is unknown.

This clonotype was sampled from a man in his forties or fifties who received an inactivated influenza vaccine. The sequenced sample was CD8+ T cells sorted from PBMCs, obtained 11 to 12 days after vaccination. The chain employs TRBV6-2 or TRBV6-3 and TRBJ2-5; no clear D gene. The CDR3 DNA reads TGTGCCAGCACCACGACCCGGGAGACCCAGTACTTC. Protein sequence: CASTTTRETQYF.